The 21 T cell receptor beta chains listed next were all sequenced from one sample in a study of regulatory T cells in long-lasting Graves disease. Time point described: newly diagnosed GD, antithyroid drugs for less than 3 months. RNA extracted from PBMCs served as the sequencing template. To make TCR beta libraries, researchers used iRepertoire HTBI primers and Arm-PCR of CDR3 regions. TCRdb processed the multiplex PCR reads anew with MiXCR; each CDR3 protein has one entry. The sample has hundreds of thousands of distinct CDR3 sequences, around 11% seen once; the top ten hold about 8.9%. The sample also formed part of further work on T cells in Graves' hyperthyroidism and ophthalmopathy.

The material sequenced was peripheral blood mononuclear cells (PBMCs), taken at new diagnosis, from a patient treated with antithyroid drugs. The receptors here all came from a woman younger than 45 with Graves disease.

The sample holds a few counts of this clonotype. A clone one base away is much larger, so this may be a read error. V gene TRBV7-9 combines with J gene TRBJ2-6; D gene ambiguous. V gave up 6 bases and J gave up 0 bases, with 3 bases separating them. Germline CDR1 SEHNR, CDR2 FQNEAQ (reference sequence). This CDR3 comprises 13 residues. CDR3: CASSDSGANVLTF. The CDR3 DNA follows: TGTGCCAGCAGTGACTCTGGGGCCAACGTCCTGACTTTC.

This clonotype was detected ten times or more. The CDR3: CASSQGLGIYGYTF. The CDR3 DNA is TGTGCCAGCAGCCAGGGGTTGGGGATCTATGGCTACACCTTC. The genes are TRBV3-1 and TRBJ1-2; D ambiguous. Germline CDR1 LGHDT, CDR2 YNNKEL (reference sequence). V was trimmed by 3 bases and J by 4 bases, leaving 12 bases between them. The CDR3 consists of 14 residues.

This clonotype was recorded only once. The chain carries TRBV7-2 and TRBJ1-1, with TRBD1 matching over 7 bases. Per germline, CDR1 SGHTA and CDR2 FQGNSA. The length of the CDR3 is 15 residues. V lost 5 bases, J lost 4 bases, and 10 bases stayed unmatched. The CDR3 protein is CASSRQGSGATEAFF. CDR3 DNA sequence: TGTGCCAGCAGCAGACAGGGATCTGGAGCCACTGAAGCTTTCTTT.

The chain carries TRBV20-1 and TRBJ1-5; 9 bases map to TRBD1. Germline CDR1 reads DFQATT; CDR2 reads SNEGSKA (reference sequence). Germline trimming cut 4 bases from V and 2 bases from J; bases unmatched to any gene: 6. The CDR3 is 15 residues long. This CDR3 is CSATGTGFGNQPQHF. Written as DNA, the CDR3 is TGCAGTGCTACCGGGACAGGGTTTGGCAATCAGCCCCAGCATTTT.

This clonotype was detected only a few times. The chain employs TRBV5-1 and TRBJ1-1; the D gene is possibly TRBD1 (6 bases). Trimming left V 0 bases short and J 1 base short, with 10 bases between. This CDR3 contains 15 residues. Germline V CDR1 and CDR2: SGHRS, YFSETQ. The CDR3 bases are TGCGCCAGCAGCTTGGAGACAGGTAGGAACACTGAAGCTTTCTTT. It translates to CASSLETGRNTEAFF.

This clonotype has a handful of counts. The chain couples TRBV3-1 to TRBJ2-5, with D perhaps being TRBD1 or TRBD2 (5 bases each). The J call is doubtful: the DNA matches TRBJ2-1 better. This CDR3 comprises 18 residues. Germline CDR1 is LGHDT and CDR2 is YNNKEL (reference sequence). This chain's CDR3 is CASSQNKGRDPLYNEQFF. For the CDR3, the DNA is TGTGCCAGCAGCCAAAATAAGGGCAGGGACCCCCTTTACAATGAGCAGTTCTTC.

This clonotype has ten or more counts. This rearrangement joins TRBV6-1 to TRBJ1-2; no clear D gene. This CDR3 is 15 amino acids long. Trimming left V 6 bases short and J 3 bases short, with 17 bases between. Germline CDR1 MNHNS, CDR2 SASEGT. The CDR3 reads CASSTIRQAHYGYTF. In nucleotides, the CDR3 is TGTGCCAGCAGCACTATTCGGCAGGCCCACTATGGCTACACCTTC.

This clonotype was recorded many times. This chain joins TRBV18 and TRBJ2-3; D remains ambiguous. Germline CDR1 is KGHSH and CDR2 is LQKENI. The germline V and J ends were trimmed by 4 bases and 0 bases, with 8 bases remaining between them. The CDR3 runs 14 residues. The CDR3: CASSRDLSTDTQYF. CDR3 DNA: TGTGCCAGCTCACGTGACCTTAGCACAGATACGCAGTATTTT.

This clonotype was detected a few times. This rearrangement joins TRBV20-1 to TRBJ2-7; TRBD2 agrees at 8 bases. J lost 6 bases, V lost 6 bases, and 13 bases had no gene match. CDR1 is DFQATT and CDR2 is SNEGSKA in the germline V gene (reference sequence). This CDR3 has 14 residues. The CDR3 region is CSAPRSGRWGEQYF. For the CDR3, the DNA is TGCAGTGCGCCCAGGAGCGGGAGATGGGGCGAGCAGTACTTC.

CDR3 coding DNA: TGTGCCAGCAGCGTAGCCCAAACTCTCAAGAACACCGGGGAGCTGTTTTTT. Protein: CASSVAQTLKNTGELFF. The rearrangement joins TRBV9 to TRBJ2-2; D uncertain. This CDR3 is 17 amino acids long. V shed 0 bases and J shed 1 base, with 13 bases lying between them. Per the germline V gene, CDR1 is SGDLS and CDR2 is YYNGEE.

Ten or more counts support this clonotype. The V and J genes are TRBV7-2 and TRBJ2-1, with TRBD2 identical over 14 bases. Germline CDR1 and CDR2: SGHTA and FQGNSA. This CDR3 contains 16 residues. The junction had 8 bases not matched to a gene; V was cut back by 6 bases and J by 7 bases. The DNA of the CDR3 is TGTGCCAGCAGAAAGGGACTAGCGGGAGCTGGGAATGAGCAGTTCTTC. Its translation: CASRKGLAGAGNEQFF.

This clonotype was recorded many times. The rearrangement links TRBV11-3 to TRBJ2-2; tentatively, D is TRBD1 (6 bases). The CDR3 has 15 amino acids. Germline CDR1 SGHNT, CDR2 YENEEA. The V gene lost 3 bases and the J gene lost 7 bases, with 15 bases spanning the gap. CDR3 amino acids: CASSFTGQTLGELFF. In DNA, the CDR3 is TGTGCCAGCAGCTTCACAGGACAGACCCTCGGGGAGCTGTTTTTT.

This clonotype was picked up a small number of times. This rearrangement joins TRBV29-1 to TRBJ2-3, with a tentative D call TRBD1 (6 bases). Germline CDR1 reads SQVTM; CDR2 reads ANQGSEA. The length of the CDR3 is 13 residues. Trimming pared 4 bases from V and 2 bases from J, leaving 10 bases between. The CDR3 here is CSVVDRYTDTQYF. CDR3 nucleotides: TGCAGCGTTGTTGACAGGTACACAGATACGCAGTATTTT.

This sequence joins TRBV6-4 and TRBJ2-1, with 8 bases identical to TRBD2. J lost 6 bases, V lost 2 bases, and 6 bases had no gene match. Germline-derived CDR1 and CDR2 are MRHNA and SNTAGT. CDR3 length equals 15 residues. Here the CDR3 DNA reads TGTGCCAGCAGTGACAACCGGGGGGGCCTCAATGAGCAGTTCTTC. This codes for CASSDNRGGLNEQFF.

This clonotype was detected ten times or more. The chain links TRBV7-2 to TRBJ2-7; a possible D gene is TRBD2 (5 bases). This CDR3 contains 15 residues. CDR1 is SGHTA and CDR2 is FQGNSA in the germline V gene. The V end lost 0 bases, the J end lost 4 bases, and 13 bases lay between the germline ends. The DNA for the CDR3 is TGTGCCAGCAGCTTAGCGGCTAGCCCGGAATACGAGCAGTACTTC. It codes for CASSLAASPEYEQYF.

This clonotype has more than one count but fewer than ten. The V gene is TRBV7-9, the J gene TRBJ2-3, with D unresolved. V shed 4 bases and J shed 6 bases, with 8 bases lying between them. The CDR3 is 12 amino acids. Germline-derived CDR1 and CDR2 are SEHNR and FQNEAQ (reference sequence). DNA for the CDR3: TGTGCCAGCAGCTCCGTGGATGATACGCAGTATTTT. Encoded protein: CASSSVDDTQYF.

Points on this clonotype: This may arise from a read error, as a much more abundant clone is one base away. The chain uses TRBV7-9 and TRBJ2-3, with 7 bases identical to TRBD2. V gave up 7 bases and J gave up 0 bases; unmatched junction bases: 16. The CDR3 extends over 18 amino acids. Germline V gene data show CDR1 as SEHNR and CDR2 as FQNEAQ (reference sequence). CDR3: CASNPGTIGRTSTDTQYF. The CDR3 region has the DNA TGTGCCAGCAACCCCGGGACTATCGGGAGGACTAGCACAGATACGCAGTATTTT.

This clonotype has ten or more counts. This chain links TRBV12-3 or TRBV12-4 with TRBJ2-5; perhaps TRBD1 as D (5 bases). The CDR3 has 13 amino acids. Trimming took 5 bases from V and 2 from J, leaving 9 bases between them. CDR3 nucleotide sequence: TGTGCCAGCAGTGCCCCAGGGCAAGAGACCCAGTACTTC. It translates to CASSAPGQETQYF.

This clonotype turned up a few times. The chain employs TRBV19 and TRBJ2-3; tentatively, D is TRBD1 or TRBD2 (5 bases each). The DNA end lines up better with TRBJ2-1; the J call may be wrong. This CDR3 is 12 amino acids long. CDR1 is LNHDA and CDR2 is SQIVND in the germline V gene (reference sequence). CDR3 sequence reads: CASSIYPGPQFF. The CDR3 DNA is TGTGCCAGTAGTATCTACCCGGGACCGCAGTTCTTC.

This clonotype came up once. CDR3 protein: CATSTGVYGDIQYF. The CDR3 DNA follows: TGTGCCACCAGCACAGGGGTTTACGGGGACATTCAGTACTTC. This chain connects TRBV15 to TRBJ2-4; tentative D call: TRBD1 (6 bases). Trimming took off 4 bases at V and 8 bases at J, with 15 bases between the two ends. Germline CDR1 reads LNHNV; CDR2 reads YYDKDF (reference sequence). This CDR3 comprises 14 residues.

This clonotype occurred many times. The chain has TRBV6-1 and TRBJ2-1, with 7 nucleotides matching TRBD2. This CDR3 spans 15 amino acids. J was trimmed by 8 bases and V by 6 bases; bases with no gene match: 13. Germline CDR1 and CDR2: MNHNS and SASEGT. The CDR3 DNA follows: TGTGCCAGCAGGGGTCCGGGACTAAGGGTGGATGAGCAGTTCTTC. It yields the protein CASRGPGLRVDEQFF.